This T cell receptor (beta chain) comes out of a study of radiotherapy plus CTLA-4 blockade in lung cancer. The repertoire was sequenced with immunoSEQ multiplex PCR; TCRdb's copy has only in-frame clones and lacks some. The sample has over 40,000 clones; 82% are singletons. The V gene's germline CDR1 is MDHEN and CDR2 SYDVKM. V trimming: 5 bases; J trimming: 0 bases; junction bases outside the gene matches: 11. This CDR3 region has 19 residues. The rearrangement links TRBV28 to TRBJ2-4; 12 bases are a match to TRBD2. The sample in question was peripheral blood, obtained from a patient treated with radiotherapy plus ipilimumab. This clonotype was obtained from a human donor with non-small cell lung cancer who had stable disease on radiotherapy plus ipilimumab. The CDR3 region is CASSQRRGLAGKAKNIQYF. The CDR3 DNA follows: TGTGCCAGCAGTCAGCGGCGCGGACTAGCGGGAAAAGCCAAAAACATTCAGTACTTC.